This T cell receptor beta chain was identified during a study of Ad26.COV2.S vaccination and SARS-CoV-2 variants. Clones were sequenced by immunoSEQ multiplex PCR, and TCRdb holds only the in-frame ones, with some missing. The table has 400,000 to 450,000 clones, about 92% seen once. V shed 6 bases and J shed 4 bases, with 18 bases lying between them. From germline, CDR1 is SEHNR and CDR2 FQNEAQ (reference sequence). The CDR3 spans 16 residues. Treatment given: about 20 received Ad26.COV2.S at low or high dose, single or two shots; about 5 received placebo; per-sample allocation not given. Day 63 following the first vaccine or placebo injection was when the samples were taken.

The TCR originated in a person aged 18-65 years who received the Ad26.COV2.S COVID-19 vaccine or a placebo. This chain joins TRBV7-9 and TRBJ1-4, with D uncertain. The source material was peripheral blood, sampled in a trial of Ad26.COV2.S vaccine versus placebo. The CDR3 nucleotides are TGTGCCAGCAGGGTACGGTCGGACGGAGATAATGAAAAACTGTTTTTT. This encodes CASRVRSDGDNEKLFF.